This T cell receptor beta chain was sequenced during a study of Graves' ophthalmopathy and Graves' hyperthyroidism. Findings of the study overall: The study's model predicted ophthalmopathy progression at 65% to 71% sensitivity and 72% to 75% specificity.

From RNA, the CDR3 regions of TCR beta chains were amplified and sequenced. An opening RT-PCR round employed HTBI primers and preceded a second-round multiplex PCR. MiXCR, applied by TCRdb to the multiplex PCR reads, yields one record per CDR3 protein. Among 200,000 to 250,000 distinct CDR3 sequences, 20% to 25% were seen once, and the ten largest hold roughly 40%. This clonotype was seen at least ten times. The antigen is undetermined. Sequenced material: peripheral blood. This sequence originates from a woman in her forties or fifties with Graves' ophthalmopathy.

In DNA form, the CDR3 reads TGTGCCAGCAGCAGTTACGGGACAGGGCCCTACGAGCAGTACTTC. It translates to CASSSYGTGPYEQYF. The V and J genes are TRBV6-5 and TRBJ2-7; 9 bases agree with TRBD1. CDR1 MNHEY and CDR2 SVGAGI come from the germline V gene. With V trimmed by 6 bases and J by 2 bases, 8 bases remained unmatched. This CDR3 has 15 amino acids.